One sample yielded the 25 T cell receptor beta chains listed below, sequenced in a study of shared clonotypes between healthy human individuals. Generated by immunoSEQ multiplex PCR, the TCRdb table keeps only in-frame clones and is missing some. The repertoire includes some 690,000 clones, around 90% of them detected once, and about 34% sits in the top ten. The sample consisted of memory CD8+ T cells from PBMCs. Indicated subset: CD45RO+ cells pooled with CCR7-negative TemRA cells. These receptors were taken from a man aged 18 to 30 in good health. Some clones in this sample may be carry-over from other donors' samples.

Only a few counts were recorded for this clone. Other DNA sequences in the sample encode the same CDR3. The genes are TRBV10-3 and TRBJ2-2; unclear D gene. Germline CDR1 and CDR2: ENHRY and SYGVKD. The CDR3 consists of 11 residues. V lost 2 bases, J lost 7 bases, and 2 bases lay in between. The CDR3 DNA is TGTGCCATCAGTGAGAGCGGGGAGCTGTTTTTT. Translating gives CAISESGELFF.

V usage is TRBV19 and J usage is TRBJ2-1; TRBD2 might be the D (7 bases). Trimming removed 6 bases from V and 7 bases from J, with 13 bases in between. The germline V gene encodes CDR1 LNHDA and CDR2 SQIVND (reference sequence). The length of the CDR3 is 13 residues. CDR3 coding DNA: TGTGCCAGTAGAGGGGGGGCGCGGAATGAGCAGTTCTTC. Translating gives CASRGGARNEQFF.

The rearrangement uses TRBV9 and TRBJ1-5; D ambiguous. V was trimmed by 4 bases and J by 2 bases, leaving 7 bases between them. This CDR3 region has 13 residues. Germline V lookup: CDR1 SGDLS, CDR2 YYNGEE. The CDR3 DNA reads TGTGCCAGCAGCCGAGTCGGCAATCAGCCCCAGCATTTT. It yields the protein CASSRVGNQPQHF.

This chain connects TRBV9 to TRBJ2-3, with 8 bases matching TRBD2. Germline CDR1 is SGDLS and CDR2 is YYNGEE. V shed 4 bases, J shed 2 bases, and the junction held 9 bases outside the gene matches. The CDR3 totals 16 residues. Written as DNA, the CDR3 is TGTGCCAGCAGCCCCCGGTCGGGAGGGGACACAGATACGCAGTATTTT. It translates to CASSPRSGGDTDTQYF.

The chain couples TRBV28 to TRBJ2-7; 11 positions match TRBD2. The CDR3 runs 14 residues. Germline CDR1 reads MDHEN; CDR2 reads SYDVKM. J lost 6 bases, V lost 5 bases, and 6 bases had no gene match. The CDR3 loop is CASSRETSGTEQYF. CDR3 DNA: TGTGCCAGCAGTCGAGAGACTAGCGGGACCGAGCAGTACTTC.

The J gene is TRBJ2-1, the V gene TRBV2, with 7 nucleotides matching TRBD2. This CDR3 comprises 17 residues. Trimming at V came to 0 bases and at J to 4 bases, leaving 9 bases not matched to a gene. The germline CDR1 and CDR2 sequences are SNHLY and FYNNEI. DNA for the CDR3: TGTGCCAGCAGTGAAGCGTCTCTAGCGGACCTTTACAATGAGCAGTTCTTC. It is translated as CASSEASLADLYNEQFF.

V gene TRBV27 combines with J gene TRBJ2-7, with D perhaps matching TRBD1 (5 bases). The ends were cut back, 2 bases at V and 4 bases at J, with 12 bases in the middle. In germline, CDR1 is MNHEY, CDR2 SMNVEV (reference sequence). The length of the CDR3 is 14 residues. The CDR3 region is CASSLRNRPYEQYF. CDR3 DNA sequence: TGTGCCAGCAGTTTAAGGAACAGGCCGTACGAGCAGTACTTC.

J is TRBJ2-3 and V is TRBV19, with 13 bases aligning to TRBD2. Germline values: CDR1 LNHDA, CDR2 SQIVND (reference sequence). The CDR3 sequence is 17 residues long. The V gene end was trimmed by 3 bases and the J gene end by 4 bases; junction bases not matched to a gene: 7. In DNA form, the CDR3 reads TGTGCCAGTAGTATGTGGACTAGCGGGAGTATCGCAGATACGCAGTATTTT. It is translated as CASSMWTSGSIADTQYF.

In this sample, this clone turned up once. CDR3 sequence: CASSVTGSQETQYF. The CDR3 bases are TGTGCCAGCAGCGTCACAGGGAGCCAAGAGACCCAGTACTTC. This chain uses TRBV5-6 with TRBJ2-5; TRBD1 is a possible D gene (6 bases). CDR1 SGHDT and CDR2 YYEEEE come from the germline V gene. The CDR3 has 14 residues. V was cut by 4 bases and J by 1 base, with 11 bases left in between. Supplemented by reference TRBV5-6 and TRBJ2-5, the full variable domain reads DAGVTQSPTHLIKTRGQQVTLRCSPKSGHDTVSWYQQALGQGPQFIFQYYEEEERQRGNFPDRFSGHQFPNYSSELNVNALLLGDSALYLCASSVTGSQETQYFGPGTRLLVL.

DNA of the CDR3: TGTGCCAGTAGTCCCCTCCGGCGGACGGGCGATGAGCAGTTCTTC. Translation gives CASSPLRRTGDEQFF. This rearrangement joins TRBV19 to TRBJ2-1; unclear D gene. CDR1 and CDR2 from the germline V gene are LNHDA and SQIVND (reference sequence). The ends were cut back, 5 bases at V and 8 bases at J, with 19 bases in the middle. The CDR3 contains 15 residues.

This chain links TRBV9 with TRBJ2-5; 11 bases are a match to TRBD2. The CDR3 length is 18 residues. The junction had 16 bases not matched to a gene; V was cut back by 0 bases and J by 9 bases. CDR1 and CDR2 (germline): SGDLS, YYNGEE. The CDR3 sequence: CASSVEKGLAGALGAQYF. The CDR3 nucleotides read TGTGCCAGCAGCGTAGAGAAAGGACTAGCGGGCGCGTTAGGGGCCCAGTACTTC.

The chain has TRBV7-8 and TRBJ2-1; TRBD2 matches at 8 bases. V gave up 6 bases and J gave up 9 bases; unmatched junction bases: 13. CDR3 size: 15 residues. Germline CDR1 reads SGHVS; CDR2 reads FQNEAQ. CDR3 region: CASRIGASGRGEQFF. For the CDR3, the DNA is TGTGCCAGCAGGATAGGGGCTAGCGGGCGGGGTGAGCAGTTCTTC.

The rearrangement joins TRBV7-8 to TRBJ1-4, with D uncertain. The CDR3 runs to 14 residues. CDR1 is SGHVS, CDR2 FQNEAQ, per germline. The ends were cut back, 5 bases at V and 5 bases at J, with 12 bases in the middle. DNA for the CDR3: TGTGCCAGCAGCCAAATCGGGCTAAATGAAAAACTGTTTTTT. Translated, it gives CASSQIGLNEKLFF.

Concerning this clone itself: The sample has other DNA sequences that encode this CDR3 too. DNA of the CDR3: TGTGCCAGCAGCTTAGACGGCAGCTCCTACAATGAGCAGTTCTTC. It specifies CASSLDGSSYNEQFF. The chain uses TRBV7-9 and TRBJ2-1; D is undetermined. Trimming removed 1 base at V and 0 bases at J, with 7 bases between. The CDR3 length is 15 residues. Germline V CDR1 and CDR2: SEHNR, FQNEAQ (reference sequence).

The genes are TRBV11-2 and TRBJ2-1, with D perhaps matching TRBD2 (6 bases). This CDR3 spans 13 amino acids. Per germline, CDR1 SGHAT and CDR2 FQNNGV. The V gene lost 4 bases and the J gene lost 9 bases, with 13 bases spanning the gap. For the CDR3, the DNA is TGTGCCAGCAGCTCGTCGGGAGCTATTGAGCAGTTCTTC. This sequence encodes CASSSSGAIEQFF.

This chain connects TRBV28 to TRBJ2-2; no firm D call. CDR3 length: 11 amino acids. V lost 5 bases and J 6 bases, leaving 4 bases between the germline ends. Germline V gene data show CDR1 as MDHEN and CDR2 as SYDVKM. The CDR3 is CASSRSGELFF. CDR3 nucleotides: TGTGCCAGCAGTAGGTCCGGGGAGCTGTTTTTT.

The chain employs TRBV29-1 and TRBJ2-3; weak D call: TRBD2 (6 bases). The CDR3 loop spans 14 amino acids. The germline CDR1 and CDR2 sequences are SQVTM and ANQGSEA. V lost 3 bases and J lost 2, with 12 bases in between. Written as DNA, the CDR3 is TGCAGCGTTGACCCGCCGGGGGACACAGATACGCAGTATTTT. This gives the protein CSVDPPGDTDTQYF.

Comment on this clone: This sample also contains other DNA sequences that code for the same CDR3. V is TRBV7-2 and J is TRBJ2-7; D perhaps matches TRBD1 (6 bases). Trimming removed 1 base at V and 4 bases at J, with 11 bases between. Germline lookup yields CDR1 SGHTA and CDR2 FQGNSA. This CDR3 is built from 14 residues. The CDR3 nucleotides read TGTGCCAGCAGCTTAGACTGGGGGCTGTACGAGCAGTACTTC. Its translation is CASSLDWGLYEQYF. Full variable domain (outside the CDR3, taken from reference TRBV7-2 and TRBJ2-7): GAGVSQSPSNKVTEKGKDVELRCDPISGHTALYWYRQSLGQGLEFLIYFQGNSAPDKSGLPSDRFSAERTGGSVSTLTIQRTQQEDSAVYLCASSLDWGLYEQYFGPGTRLTVT.

As for this clone: In the same sample, other DNA sequences code for this CDR3. The V and J genes are TRBV7-9 and TRBJ2-3; D not resolved. This CDR3 is built from 12 residues. The germline CDR1 and CDR2 sequences are SEHNR and FQNEAQ (reference sequence). Trimming stripped 0 bases from V and 6 bases from J, with 4 bases between. CDR3 sequence (DNA): TGTGCCAGCAGCTTAGCGCTCGATACGCAGTATTTT. This encodes CASSLALDTQYF.

In this sample, this clone turned up once. The V call is TRBV10-3, the J call TRBJ1-3; D is uncertain. Germline CDR1 reads ENHRY; CDR2 reads SYGVKD. The germline V and J ends were trimmed by 10 bases and 0 bases, with 7 bases remaining between them. This CDR3 comprises 12 residues. This chain's CDR3 is CATAYSGNTIYF. For the CDR3, the DNA is TGTGCCACCGCCTACTCTGGAAACACCATATATTTT.

CDR3 DNA sequence: TGTGCCAGCAGCCCCGGGGCAGGCCCGACCTACGAGCAGTACTTC. The encoded protein is CASSPGAGPTYEQYF. V is TRBV6-5 and J is TRBJ2-7; D assignment may be TRBD1 or TRBD2 (5 bases each). CDR1 and CDR2 (germline): MNHEY, SVGAGI. CDR3 size: 15 residues. V dropped 6 bases and J dropped 2 bases, with 17 bases sitting between them.

The chain combines TRBV18 with TRBJ2-5; maybe TRBD2 (6 bases). Trimming shortened V by 3 bases and J by 5 bases, and 25 bases separated the two germline ends. The CDR3 is 18 residues long. The germline gives CDR1 KGHSH, CDR2 LQKENI. CDR3 coding DNA: TGTGCCAGCTCACCCTACAAACCCCGGGACCCCGGAGGGGAGACCCAGTACTTC. This codes for CASSPYKPRDPGGETQYF.

The chain combines TRBV7-9 with TRBJ2-7, with TRBD1 matching over 7 bases. This CDR3 contains 15 residues. Germline V gene lookup returns CDR1 SEHNR and CDR2 FQNEAQ (reference sequence). V gave up 5 bases and J gave up 1 base; unmatched junction bases: 8. CDR3 protein: CASSPRQGPSYEQYF. For the CDR3, the DNA is TGTGCCAGCAGCCCCAGACAGGGCCCTTCCTACGAGCAGTACTTC. The complete variable domain, with remaining parts taken from reference TRBV7-9 and TRBJ2-7, reads DTGVSQNPRHKITKRGQNVTFRCDPISEHNRLYWYRQTLGQGPEFLTYFQNEAQLEKSRLLSDRFSAERPKGSFSTLEIQRTEQGDSAMYLCASSPRQGPSYEQYFGPGTRLTVT.

The rearrangement uses TRBV25-1 and TRBJ2-3, with 7 positions matching TRBD2. V lost 3 bases and J lost 0; bases outside the gene matches: 6. CDR3 length: 16 amino acids. Germline V gene sequence: CDR1 MGHDK, CDR2 SYGVNS. CDR3 DNA sequence: TGTGCCAGCAGTGAGTGGCTAGCGGACAGCACAGATACGCAGTATTTT. It translates to CASSEWLADSTDTQYF. The complete variable domain, with remaining parts taken from reference TRBV25-1 and TRBJ2-3, reads EADIYQTPRYLVIGTGKKITLECSQTMGHDKMYWYQQDPGMELHLIHYSYGVNSTEKGDLSSESTVSRIRTEHFPLTLESARPSHTSQYLCASSEWLADSTDTQYFGPGTRLTVL.

The rearrangement uses TRBV6-4 and TRBJ2-3; tentatively, D is TRBD1 (8 bases). CDR3 size: 15 residues. Between the trimmed V and J ends, which lost 6 bases and 4 bases, there was a span of 17 bases. CDR1 is MRHNA and CDR2 is SNTAGT in the germline V gene. This CDR3 reads CASSSGTGAADTQYF. The CDR3 DNA follows: TGTGCCAGCAGCAGCGGGACAGGAGCGGCAGATACGCAGTATTTT.